The T cell receptor beta chain described here comes from a study of shared clonotypes between healthy human individuals. It was at deep level that the assay was run. Investigators spread the genomic DNA of each subset evenly over several immunoSEQ plates. Libraries were prepared by immunoSEQ multiplex PCR; TCRdb keeps only in-frame clonotypes and omits some of them. The table includes fewer than 600,000 clones, 70% to 80% detected once. This clone has just a few counts. This CDR3 contains 15 residues. The V gene end was trimmed by 6 bases and the J gene end by 1 base; junction bases not matched to a gene: 5. Germline assignment: CDR1 MNHNS and CDR2 SASEGT.

This receptor was identified in a woman aged 35 to 49 in good health. Some clones in this sample may be carry-over from other donors' samples. The specimen sequenced was PBMCs. The chain has TRBV6-1 and TRBJ2-3; the match to TRBD2 covers 9 bases. This chain's CDR3 is CASSWGLAGTDTQYF. For the CDR3, the DNA is TGTGCCAGCAGCTGGGGACTAGCAGGCACAGATACGCAGTATTTT.